Below, 9 T cell receptor beta chains from the same sample are listed, as sequenced in a study of blood T cell repertoires in COVID-19. The data were produced by immunoSEQ multiplex PCR, yet TCRdb's version contains in-frame clones alone and is incomplete. Seen here are 490,000 or so clones, 88% observed once, and the top ten hold 6.5% to 9.5%. The sequenced sample consisted of PBMCs or T cells enriched from blood (not recorded which). The receptors derive from a woman aged 55-70 years who had recovered from COVID-19.

The chain carries TRBV6-1 and TRBJ2-7, with 7 bases fitting TRBD1. The ends lost 0 bases at V and 1 base at J; junction bases unmatched: 3. CDR3 length: 15 residues. Per germline, CDR1 MNHNS and CDR2 SASEGT. The CDR3 loop is CASSEATGRSYEQYV. The CDR3 DNA reads TGTGCCAGCAGTGAAGCGACAGGGAGATCCTACGAGCAGTACGTC.

This chain uses TRBV11-2 with TRBJ1-2; TRBD1 matches at 11 bases. The CDR3 is 15 amino acids. J lost 7 bases, V lost 1 base, and 5 bases had no gene match. Germline assignment: CDR1 SGHAT and CDR2 FQNNGV. CDR3 bases: TGTGCCAGCAGCTTAGTTGGACAGGGGGCTTTTGGCTACACCTTC. Residues: CASSLVGQGAFGYTF.

The rearrangement links TRBV4-1 to TRBJ2-3; a possible D gene is TRBD1 (7 bases). V dropped 1 base and J dropped 3 bases, with 11 bases sitting between them. CDR3 length: 15 residues. Per the germline V gene, CDR1 is MGHRA and CDR2 is YSYEKL. The CDR3 region is CASSQGRGRTDTQYF. Here the CDR3 DNA reads TGCGCCAGCAGCCAAGGCAGGGGGAGGACAGATACGCAGTATTTT.

Here the CDR3 reads CASRGGDTVYNEQFF. CDR3 coding DNA: TGCGCCAGCAGGGGGGGTGACACGGTCTACAATGAGCAGTTCTTC. The chain combines TRBV5-1 with TRBJ2-1, with a possible D match to TRBD2 (6 bases). Germline V gene sequence: CDR1 SGHRS, CDR2 YFSETQ. V was clipped by 5 bases and J by 3 bases, with 15 bases between them. This CDR3 region has 15 residues.

On this clone itself: The sample contains more than one DNA sequence encoding this CDR3. This rearrangement joins TRBV7-2 to TRBJ2-1, with TRBD2 identical over 9 bases. V dropped 5 bases and J dropped 4; count of bases not matched to a gene: 6. CDR3 length equals 15 residues. Per germline, CDR1 SGHTA and CDR2 FQGNSA. The CDR3 spells CASSLASGGYNEQFF. The CDR3 nucleotides read TGTGCCAGCAGCCTGGCCAGCGGGGGGTACAATGAGCAGTTCTTC.

This chain links TRBV2 with TRBJ1-2; 8 bases are shared with TRBD1. The CDR3 has 14 residues. Trimming cost V 1 base and J 6 bases; bases outside gene matches: 4. CDR1 and CDR2 from the germline V gene are SNHLY and FYNNEI. The CDR3 DNA reads TGTGCCAGCAGTGAAGGACAGGGGAGCCATGGCTACACCTTC. Its protein product is CASSEGQGSHGYTF. Looking up the rest from reference TRBV2 and TRBJ1-2 gives the full variable domain: EPEVTQTPSHQVTQMGQEVILRCVPISNHLYFYWYRQILGQKVEFLVSFYNNEISEKSEIFDDQFSVERPDGSNFTLKIRSTKLEDSAMYFCASSEGQGSHGYTFGSGTRLTVV.

The rearrangement uses TRBV9 and TRBJ1-1, with unresolved D. This CDR3 spans 13 amino acids. Trimming removed 4 bases at V and 8 bases at J, with 15 bases between. Germline V CDR1 and CDR2: SGDLS, YYNGEE. CDR3 nucleotide sequence: TGTGCCAGCAGCACCCGAGGAGGGAGGGAAGCTTTCTTT. Its translation is CASSTRGGREAFF.

The chain couples TRBV7-2 to TRBJ1-1, with a weak D call TRBD1 (6 bases). Trimming took off 4 bases at V and 4 bases at J, with 16 bases between the two ends. Germline V lookup: CDR1 SGHTA, CDR2 FQGNSA. The length of the CDR3 is 15 residues. The CDR3 loop reads CASSSATGAITEAFF. The CDR3, as DNA: TGTGCCAGCAGCTCCGCGACAGGTGCTATCACTGAAGCTTTCTTT.

This chain uses TRBV3-1 (or the pseudogene TRBV3-2) with TRBJ2-3; a weak D match, TRBD1 (5 bases). Deletions cut 2 bases from V and 1 base from J, with 10 bases between. Looked up from germline, CDR1 is LGHDT and CDR2 is YNNKEL (reference sequence). The CDR3 sequence is 15 residues long. CDR3 nucleotides: TGTGCCAGCAGCCAAAGGGGTTTGGGCACAGATACGCAGTATTTT. It codes for CASSQRGLGTDTQYF.